The 5 T cell receptor beta chains given below trace back to one sample, sequenced in a study of pediatric ulcerative colitis. Here immunoSEQ multiplex PCR was the method, and the copy in TCRdb shows in-frame clones only, minus some. The table includes tens of thousands of clones, about 71% detected once. The rectum was sampled with one to two pinch biopsies at colonoscopy. Sequencing input: gut tissue. The source of these receptors is a boy aged 5-17 years with severe ulcerative colitis.

This clone has only a few counts. As DNA, the CDR3 is TGTGCCATCAGTGAGTCGGTCGACTATGGCTACACCTTC. Amino acids: CAISESVDYGYTF. The chain is built from TRBV10-3 and TRBJ1-2, with D hard to call. The V gene lost 0 bases and the J gene lost 3 bases, with 5 bases spanning the gap. The CDR3 has 13 residues. CDR1 and CDR2 (germline): ENHRY, SYGVKD.

This chain joins TRBV5-6 and TRBJ2-7; D ambiguous. The V end was cut by 3 bases, the J end by 3 bases, with 13 bases between. Per the germline V gene, CDR1 is SGHDT and CDR2 is YYEEEE. CDR3 length: 14 amino acids. Written as DNA, the CDR3 is TGTGCCAGCAGCTCCTACGTCCGCCGCTACGAGCAGTACTTC. Protein: CASSSYVRRYEQYF. Full variable domain (outside the CDR3, taken from reference TRBV5-6 and TRBJ2-7): DAGVTQSPTHLIKTRGQQVTLRCSPKSGHDTVSWYQQALGQGPQFIFQYYEEEERQRGNFPDRFSGHQFPNYSSELNVNALLLGDSALYLCASSSYVRRYEQYFGPGTRLTVT.

The V gene is TRBV6-1, the J gene TRBJ2-7; TRBD2 matches 10 bases. This CDR3 has 15 amino acids. The ends lost 1 base at V and 4 bases at J; junction bases unmatched: 4. The germline gives CDR1 MNHNS, CDR2 SASEGT. This CDR3 reads CASSEGASGGYEQYF. DNA for the CDR3: TGTGCCAGCAGTGAAGGAGCTAGCGGGGGATACGAGCAGTACTTC.

This clone has just a few counts. The chain carries TRBV30 and TRBJ1-1; D uncertain. CDR1 GTSNPN and CDR2 SVGIG come from the germline V gene (reference sequence). V was pared by 0 bases and J by 0 bases, with 11 bases between. CDR3 length: 15 amino acids. Here the CDR3 DNA reads TGTGCCTGGAGTGTATCAGGAATCATGAACACTGAAGCTTTCTTT. It codes for CAWSVSGIMNTEAFF.

The chain joins TRBV20-1 to TRBJ2-5; the D is unclear. In germline, CDR1 is DFQATT, CDR2 SNEGSKA (reference sequence). The CDR3 spans 10 residues. The CDR3 loop reads CSPYKETQYF. In nucleotides, the CDR3 is TGCAGCCCCTATAAAGAGACCCAGTACTTC.